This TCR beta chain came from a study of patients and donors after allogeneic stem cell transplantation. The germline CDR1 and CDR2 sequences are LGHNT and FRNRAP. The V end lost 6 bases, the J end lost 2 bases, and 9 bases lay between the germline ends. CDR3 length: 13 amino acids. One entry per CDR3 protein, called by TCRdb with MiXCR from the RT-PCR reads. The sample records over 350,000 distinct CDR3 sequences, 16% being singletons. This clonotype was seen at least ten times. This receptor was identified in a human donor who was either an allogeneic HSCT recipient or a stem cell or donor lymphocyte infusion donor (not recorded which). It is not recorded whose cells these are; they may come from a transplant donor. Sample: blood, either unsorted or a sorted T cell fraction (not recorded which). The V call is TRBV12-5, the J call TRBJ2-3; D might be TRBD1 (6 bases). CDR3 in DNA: TGTGCTAGTGGACAGGGCTTCACAGATACGCAGTATTTT. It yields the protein CASGQGFTDTQYF.